This record concerns one T cell receptor beta chain sequence. What it binds is unknown. It was 5'RACE with constant-segment primers that produced the TCR alpha and TCR beta cDNA libraries, which carried sample barcodes and UMIs. One entry per CDR3 protein results from TCRdb running MiXCR on the 5' RACE reads. The sample lists 350,000 to 550,000 distinct CDR3 sequences, about a sixth occurring once. V lost 5 bases and J 4 bases, leaving 12 bases between the germline ends. The CDR3 sequence is 14 residues long. CDR1 is SGHTA, CDR2 FQGNSA, per germline. These data come from a study of T-cell memory formation after mild COVID-19. Study-level information: For the most part, TCR clusters were specific to one donor. Study-level points and caveats: Mostly located in CM and EM were contracting CD4+ clones, with contracting CD8+ clones located in EMRA.

This clonotype was sampled from a man younger than 35 who had mild COVID-19 (a few samples of this study predate the infection). Cell type and time point are not known. Specimen: PBMCs or a T cell subset sorted from them (not recorded which). V usage is TRBV7-2 and J usage is TRBJ1-5; a weak D match, TRBD1 (5 bases). CDR3 loop: CASSRQQINQPQHF. The CDR3 bases are TGTGCCAGCAGCCGACAGCAAATTAATCAGCCCCAGCATTTT.